Listed here are 21 T cell receptor beta chains from one sample, sequenced in a study of cytomegalovirus exposure and HLA in healthy donors. Primers: 60 Vbeta forward and 13 Jbeta reverse. Measured with immunoSEQ multiplex PCR; TCRdb has only the in-frame clones, and not every one. Seen here are about 220,000 clones, 82% observed once, and the top ten hold around 5.7%. The sample consisted of PBMCs. Source of these receptors: a woman aged 40 to 49 in good health and CMV-seropositive.

This clone was recorded only once. This sequence joins TRBV19 and TRBJ2-7; 9 bases match TRBD1. Per the germline V gene, CDR1 is LNHDA and CDR2 is SQIVND (reference sequence). The CDR3 is 14 residues long. With V trimmed by 7 bases and J by 5 bases, 9 bases remained unmatched. DNA of the CDR3: TGTGCCAGTACTACGACAGGGGGAATTAACGAGCAGTACTTC. Amino acids: CASTTTGGINEQYF.

The CDR3 DNA follows: TGTGCCAGCAGCTGGTTGGTGAGATCTGGAAACACCATATATTTT. Amino acids: CASSWLVRSGNTIYF. The chain couples TRBV7-8 to TRBJ1-3; D is unclear. V dropped 4 bases and J dropped 1 base, with 11 bases sitting between them. CDR3 length: 15 amino acids. Germline assignment: CDR1 SGHVS and CDR2 FQNEAQ.

This clone showed up just a few times. V usage is TRBV5-6 and J usage is TRBJ2-1; no definite D call. The CDR3 is 16 residues long. CDR1 is SGHDT, CDR2 YYEEEE, per germline. V shed 4 bases and J shed 7 bases, with 21 bases lying between them. The CDR3 here is CASSRPINLALNEQFF. The DNA for the CDR3 is TGTGCCAGCAGCCGCCCCATAAACCTGGCATTAAATGAGCAGTTCTTC.

This clone was seen just once. In DNA, the CDR3 is TGTGCCTGGAGTGCCCGGACAGGGTTCACTAGCTCTGGAAACACCATATATTTT. Its protein product is CAWSARTGFTSSGNTIYF. The rearrangement joins TRBV30 to TRBJ1-3; 8 positions match TRBD1. This CDR3 is 18 amino acids long. V shed 1 base, J shed 0 bases, and the junction held 11 bases outside the gene matches. CDR1 and CDR2 from the germline V gene are GTSNPN and SVGIG (reference sequence).

The rearrangement links TRBV5-5 to TRBJ2-7; 8 bases agree with TRBD1. Germline CDR1 and CDR2: SGHKS and YYEKEE (reference sequence). The J segment lost 3 bases and the V segment lost 2 bases, leaving 7 bases of the junction unmatched. The CDR3 contains 15 residues. The CDR3 sequence is CASSFGQGPFYEQYF. The CDR3 region has the DNA TGTGCCAGCAGCTTCGGACAGGGTCCGTTCTACGAGCAGTACTTC.

The J gene is TRBJ2-3, the V gene TRBV4-1, with 7 bases identical to TRBD2. J was trimmed by 1 base and V by 1 base; bases with no gene match: 8. CDR3 length: 17 residues. Germline-derived CDR1 and CDR2 are MGHRA and YSYEKL. This chain's CDR3 is CASSQGGGPSGTDTQYF. CDR3 nucleotide sequence: TGCGCCAGCAGCCAAGGCGGGGGACCTTCCGGCACAGATACGCAGTATTTT.

This rearrangement joins TRBV18 to TRBJ1-2; D is possibly TRBD1 (6 bases). This CDR3 comprises 13 residues. CDR1 KGHSH and CDR2 LQKENI come from the germline V gene. V shed 5 bases and J shed 2 bases, with 9 bases lying between them. The CDR3 sequence is CASSEDRNYGYTF. The CDR3 DNA follows: TGTGCCAGCTCAGAGGACAGAAACTATGGCTACACCTTC.

The chain joins TRBV4-1 to TRBJ2-7; weak D call: TRBD2 (6 bases). The CDR3 sequence is 18 residues long. Trimming removed 2 bases from V and 1 base from J, with 21 bases in between. CDR1 is MGHRA, CDR2 YSYEKL, per germline. The DNA of the CDR3 is TGCGCCAGCAGCCAATTTCGGGGGATTCTGGCGGGGTCCTACGAGCAGTACTTC. It yields the protein CASSQFRGILAGSYEQYF.

This sequence joins TRBV5-1 and TRBJ2-1; 11 bases match TRBD1. Losses at the gene ends were 6 bases for V and 4 bases for J; bases not matched to a gene: 9. Germline V gene lookup returns CDR1 SGHRS and CDR2 YFSETQ. The CDR3 is 16 residues long. The CDR3 here is CASNLGQGATYNEQFF. In nucleotides, the CDR3 is TGCGCCAGCAACCTTGGACAGGGGGCTACGTACAATGAGCAGTTCTTC.

CDR3 sequence reads: CASSEHGSGETQYF. CDR3 sequence (DNA): TGTGCCAGCAGTGAACATGGTAGCGGAGAGACCCAGTACTTC. The chain is built from TRBV6-1 and TRBJ2-5; perhaps TRBD2 as D (6 bases). The CDR3 has 14 residues. The V gene's germline CDR1 is MNHNS and CDR2 SASEGT. V was clipped by 2 bases and J by 4 bases, with 11 bases between them.

This clone was counted a few times. The rearrangement joins TRBV11-2 to TRBJ2-2, with a weak D call TRBD1 (5 bases). The CDR3 consists of 13 residues. Trimming took 6 bases from V and 3 from J, leaving 8 bases between them. Germline-derived CDR1 and CDR2 are SGHAT and FQNNGV. CDR3 coding DNA: TGTGCCAGCAGGGCCAGGGACACCGGGGAGCTGTTTTTT. This codes for CASRARDTGELFF.

The V call is TRBV5-6, the J call TRBJ2-2; 8 bases are a match to TRBD2. The length of the CDR3 is 15 residues. Trimming at V came to 1 base and at J to 6 bases, leaving 5 bases not matched to a gene. Germline V CDR1 and CDR2: SGHDT, YYEEEE. The CDR3 spells CASSLTGGAPGELFF. In DNA form, the CDR3 reads TGTGCCAGCAGCTTGACCGGGGGGGCCCCCGGGGAGCTGTTTTTT.

This clone has a handful of counts. The chain has TRBV5-1 and TRBJ1-4; no firm D call. The CDR3 runs to 15 residues. V lost 0 bases, J lost 4 bases, and 10 bases lay in between. Germline values: CDR1 SGHRS, CDR2 YFSETQ. The CDR3 DNA reads TGCGCCAGCAGCTTGGGCGGCTTGGATAATGAAAAACTGTTTTTT. Its protein is CASSLGGLDNEKLFF.

This clone was seen a handful of times. This chain's CDR3 is CASGQGTNTEAFF. In DNA form, the CDR3 reads TGTGCCAGCGGACAGGGGACGAACACTGAAGCTTTCTTT. The genes are TRBV2 and TRBJ1-1; 9 nucleotides line up with TRBD1. CDR1 is SNHLY, CDR2 FYNNEI, per germline. The V gene end was trimmed by 8 bases and the J gene end by 1 base; junction bases not matched to a gene: 2. The CDR3 runs to 13 residues.

This chain joins TRBV9 and TRBJ1-1; 10 bases agree with TRBD1. In germline, CDR1 is SGDLS, CDR2 YYNGEE. The V segment lost 4 bases and the J segment 5 bases; nucleotides outside the gene matches: 5. The CDR3 runs to 14 residues. CDR3 in DNA: TGTGCCAGCAGCCCGGGACAGGGGCCAACTGAAGCTTTCTTT. It encodes CASSPGQGPTEAFF.

The V and J genes are TRBV6-1 and TRBJ1-5, with 7 bases identical to TRBD1. V lost 3 bases and J lost 3; bases outside the gene matches: 8. Germline CDR1 and CDR2: MNHNS and SASEGT. This CDR3 has 16 residues. CDR3 sequence: CASSDTQTGYNQPQHF. For the CDR3, the DNA is TGTGCCAGCAGTGATACCCAGACAGGGTACAATCAGCCCCAGCATTTT.

This chain joins TRBV29-1 and TRBJ2-5; TRBD2 is a possible D gene (5 bases). Per germline, CDR1 SQVTM and CDR2 ANQGSEA. V lost 7 bases, J lost 3 bases, and 12 bases lay in between. The CDR3 is 12 residues long. CDR3 amino acids: CSGGTSKETQYF. DNA of the CDR3: TGCAGCGGGGGTACTAGTAAAGAGACCCAGTACTTC.

CDR3 protein: CASSLGGWGRGLSYEQYF. The CDR3 nucleotides are TGTGCCAGCAGCTTAGGAGGCTGGGGCAGGGGCTTATCGTACGAGCAGTACTTC. V is TRBV7-9 and J is TRBJ2-7; a possible D gene is TRBD1 (6 bases). The germline CDR1 and CDR2 sequences are SEHNR and FQNEAQ (reference sequence). The CDR3 has 18 residues. The V and J ends lost 1 base and 4 bases respectively, with 23 bases between them. The whole variable domain, remainder taken from reference TRBV7-9 and TRBJ2-7, is DTGVSQNPRHKITKRGQNVTFRCDPISEHNRLYWYRQTLGQGPEFLTYFQNEAQLEKSRLLSDRFSAERPKGSFSTLEIQRTEQGDSAMYLCASSLGGWGRGLSYEQYFGPGTRLTVT.

This clone was detected a few times. This sequence joins TRBV5-6 and TRBJ1-3; 8 nucleotides align to TRBD1. Germline assignment: CDR1 SGHDT and CDR2 YYEEEE. Germline trimming cut 0 bases from V and 4 bases from J; bases unmatched to any gene: 0. This CDR3 comprises 14 residues. The CDR3 here is CASSLGQGGNTIYF. The DNA for the CDR3 is TGTGCCAGCAGCTTGGGACAGGGGGGAAACACCATATATTTT.

The rearrangement links TRBV30 to TRBJ1-2; 7 nucleotides agree with TRBD1. The germline CDR1 and CDR2 sequences are GTSNPN and SVGIG (reference sequence). The V segment lost 1 base and the J segment 7 bases; nucleotides outside the gene matches: 9. The CDR3 contains 14 residues. In DNA form, the CDR3 reads TGTGCCTGGAGTGCACAGGGGTCCTCTTCTGGCTACACCTTC. It encodes CAWSAQGSSSGYTF.

The chain couples TRBV6-6 to TRBJ1-2, with unresolved D. The V and J ends lost 6 bases and 5 bases respectively, with 16 bases between them. The CDR3 has 14 residues. Germline-derived CDR1 and CDR2 are MNHNY and SVGAGI (reference sequence). This chain's CDR3 is CASRVGEGGYGYTF. The DNA for the CDR3 is TGTGCCAGCAGGGTAGGAGAAGGTGGTTATGGCTACACCTTC.